These 26 T cell receptor beta chains were all obtained from the same sample, sequenced in a study of shared clonotypes between healthy human individuals. Data came from immunoSEQ multiplex PCR; TCRdb stores just in-frame clones and leaves some out. The table includes about 1 million clones, about 70% detected once. Material for sequencing was memory CD4+ T cells sorted from blood. Subset: CD45RA-negative fraction. These receptors originate from a man aged 18 to 30 in good health.

The CDR3 nucleotides are TGTGCCAGCAGCTGGGACAGCGACTACACCTTC. Encoded protein: CASSWDSDYTF. The genes are TRBV11-3 and TRBJ1-2; 7 nucleotides match TRBD1. The CDR3 loop spans 11 amino acids. From germline, CDR1 is SGHNT and CDR2 YENEEA. The V gene end was trimmed by 4 bases and the J gene end by 10 bases; junction bases not matched to a gene: 3. The whole variable domain, filled in from reference TRBV11-3 and TRBJ1-2, reads EAGVVQSPRYKIIEKKQPVAFWCNPISGHNTLYWYLQNLGQGPELLIRYENEEAVDDSQLPKDRFSAERLKGVDSTLKIQPAELGDSAVYLCASSWDSDYTFGSGTRLTVV.

This chain uses TRBV27 with TRBJ2-2; D not resolved. V shed 3 bases and J shed 5 bases, with 13 bases lying between them. The CDR3 has 15 amino acids. CDR1 and CDR2 (germline): MNHEY, SMNVEV (reference sequence). The CDR3: CASSFEADGTGELFF. The CDR3 DNA reads TGTGCCAGCAGTTTTGAAGCAGACGGTACCGGGGAGCTGTTTTTT.

The chain combines TRBV30 with TRBJ2-1; D may be TRBD2 (5 bases). Per germline, CDR1 GTSNPN and CDR2 SVGIG (reference sequence). Between the trimmed V and J ends, which lost 3 bases and 0 bases, there was a span of 12 bases. This CDR3 is built from 15 residues. The CDR3 DNA is TGTGCCTGGAGCCCCGCTAGCTTCTCCTACAATGAGCAGTTCTTC. Residues: CAWSPASFSYNEQFF.

This chain joins TRBV5-4 and TRBJ2-1, with D unclear. The CDR3 is 13 residues long. Trimming shortened V by 4 bases and J by 9 bases, and 14 bases separated the two germline ends. The germline CDR1 and CDR2 sequences are SGHNT and YYREEE (reference sequence). The CDR3 here is CASSLSPPTEQFF. The CDR3 region has the DNA TGTGCCAGCAGCCTATCCCCTCCGACTGAGCAGTTCTTC. The whole variable domain, filled in from reference TRBV5-4 and TRBJ2-1, reads ETGVTQSPTHLIKTRGQQVTLRCSSQSGHNTVSWYQQALGQGPQFIFQYYREEENGRGNFPPRFSGLQFPNYSSELNVNALELDDSALYLCASSLSPPTEQFFGPGTRLTVL.

A word on this clone: Additional DNA sequences in this sample encode the identical CDR3. CDR3 amino acids: CASSLGEGSGYEQYF. The CDR3 nucleotides are TGTGCCAGCAGTCTAGGGGAAGGGTCAGGCTACGAGCAGTACTTC. V and J are TRBV11-2 and TRBJ2-7; TRBD1 might be the D (5 bases). Trimming cost V 6 bases and J 3 bases, with 18 bases left between them. This CDR3 comprises 15 residues. Germline V gene data show CDR1 as SGHAT and CDR2 as FQNNGV. The full variable domain, in which reference TRBV11-2 and TRBJ2-7 provide the parts outside the CDR3, is EAGVAQSPRYKIIEKRQSVAFWCNPISGHATLYWYQQILGQGPKLLIQFQNNGVVDDSQLPKDRFSAERLKGVDSTLKIQPAKLEDSAVYLCASSLGEGSGYEQYFGPGTRLTVT.

V usage is TRBV27 and J usage is TRBJ1-2, with 7 positions matching TRBD1. The CDR3 covers 13 residues. The ends lost 6 bases at V and 8 bases at J; junction bases unmatched: 9. Germline CDR1 MNHEY, CDR2 SMNVEV (reference sequence). The chain's CDR3 is CASSRPGGGGYTF. The CDR3, as DNA: TGTGCCAGCAGCCGACCAGGGGGGGGCGGCTACACCTTC.

This clone was observed a few times. This chain uses TRBV5-6 with TRBJ1-4; D perhaps matches TRBD1 (5 bases). This CDR3 is built from 15 residues. CDR1 and CDR2 (germline): SGHDT, YYEEEE. Trimming shortened V by 4 bases and J by 5 bases, and 15 bases separated the two germline ends. The CDR3 region has the DNA TGTGCCAGCAGCGCCCTACAGGTGCAGAATGAAAAACTGTTTTTT. Translated, it gives CASSALQVQNEKLFF.

The chain joins TRBV28 to TRBJ1-1; 7 bases match TRBD1. Looked up from germline, CDR1 is MDHEN and CDR2 is SYDVKM. CDR3 length equals 15 residues. V trimming: 4 bases; J trimming: 4 bases; junction bases outside the gene matches: 9. The CDR3 DNA sequence: TGTGCCAGCAGTTCTCATTCCGGGACAGTCACTGAAGCTTTCTTT. Residues: CASSSHSGTVTEAFF. Full variable domain (remainder filled in from reference TRBV28 and TRBJ1-1): DVKVTQSSRYLVKRTGEKVFLECVQDMDHENMFWYRQDPGLGLRLIYFSYDVKMKEKGDIPEGYSVSREKKERFSLILESASTNQTSMYLCASSSHSGTVTEAFFGQGTRLTVV.

V usage is TRBV2 and J usage is TRBJ2-3; the D is unclear. This CDR3 has 11 amino acids. Germline V gene data show CDR1 as SNHLY and CDR2 as FYNNEI. The V gene lost 5 bases and the J gene lost 6 bases, with 6 bases spanning the gap. CDR3 sequence: CASSFKDTQYF. Written as DNA, the CDR3 is TGTGCCAGCAGTTTTAAGGATACGCAGTATTTT.

In this sample, this clone turned up a few times. The CDR3 here is CATKETQYNSPLHF. CDR3 nucleotide sequence: TGTGCCACTAAAGAAACCCAGTATAATTCACCCCTCCACTTT. The chain recombines TRBV6-6 with TRBJ1-6, with unresolved D. V was clipped by 10 bases and J by 4 bases, with 14 bases between them. The germline V gene has CDR1 MNHNY and CDR2 SVGAGI (reference sequence). The CDR3 is 14 amino acids.

The chain couples TRBV2 to TRBJ2-1, with D uncertain. CDR3 size: 13 residues. CDR1 is SNHLY, CDR2 FYNNEI, per germline. V lost 7 bases to trimming and J lost 2 bases, with 9 bases between them. CDR3 region: CASTGEAYNEQFF. DNA of the CDR3: TGTGCCAGCACTGGCGAGGCCTACAATGAGCAGTTCTTC. The entire variable domain, with the rest obtained from reference TRBV2 and TRBJ2-1, is as follows: EPEVTQTPSHQVTQMGQEVILRCVPISNHLYFYWYRQILGQKVEFLVSFYNNEISEKSEIFDDQFSVERPDGSNFTLKIRSTKLEDSAMYFCASTGEAYNEQFFGPGTRLTVL.

Worth noting for this clone: The junction departs from germline at one end; a sequencing error may be responsible. The chain carries TRBV7-2 and TRBJ2-7; D may be TRBD2 (6 bases). The germline V gene encodes CDR1 SGHTA and CDR2 FQGNSA. CDR3 length equals 14 residues. The CDR3 is CASSLGGPSHEQYF. In nucleotides, the CDR3 is TGTGCCAGCAGCTTGGGAGGACCCTCCCACGAGCAGTACTTC.

The gene calls are TRBV30 and TRBJ1-2; no firm D call. CDR3 length: 13 amino acids. The germline V gene encodes CDR1 GTSNPN and CDR2 SVGIG (reference sequence). The V and J ends lost 0 bases and 11 bases respectively, with 16 bases between them. CDR3 loop: CAWSVGRWGEYTF. The DNA of the CDR3 is TGTGCCTGGAGTGTAGGGCGTTGGGGAGAGTACACCTTC.

This chain links TRBV6-5 with TRBJ1-4, with D perhaps matching TRBD1 (5 bases). Germline assignment: CDR1 MNHEY and CDR2 SVGAGI. V dropped 5 bases and J dropped 4 bases, with 14 bases sitting between them. The CDR3 totals 15 residues. The CDR3 loop reads CASSSGDARNEKLFF. The CDR3 nucleotides read TGTGCCAGCAGTAGCGGGGACGCACGTAATGAAAAACTGTTTTTT.

This clone was recorded a few times. The chain links TRBV7-9 to TRBJ1-5; D ambiguous. CDR3 length: 14 amino acids. The V end was cut by 4 bases, the J end by 3 bases, with 10 bases between. In germline, CDR1 is SEHNR, CDR2 FQNEAQ (reference sequence). This CDR3 reads CASSSGPLNQPQHF. The CDR3 region has the DNA TGTGCCAGCAGCTCCGGACCGCTCAATCAGCCCCAGCATTTT. Complete variable domain (other parts from reference TRBV7-9 and TRBJ1-5): DTGVSQNPRHKITKRGQNVTFRCDPISEHNRLYWYRQTLGQGPEFLTYFQNEAQLEKSRLLSDRFSAERPKGSFSTLEIQRTEQGDSAMYLCASSSGPLNQPQHFGDGTRLSIL.

On this clone: This sequence may be a read error, since a much larger clone differs from it by one base. Since no conserved phenylalanine or tryptophan closes the CDR3, a read error is the likely cause. The chain uses TRBV30 and TRBJ2-7; D might be TRBD1 (6 bases). This CDR3 comprises 14 residues. Per the germline V gene, CDR1 is GTSNPN and CDR2 is SVGIG (reference sequence). V was shortened by 0 bases and J by 5 bases, with 14 bases between the two germline ends. Written as DNA, the CDR3 is TGTGCCTGGAGTGTCAACAGGGCCCCACACGAGCAGTACTCC. Translating it yields CAWSVNRAPHEQYS.

The CDR3 sequence is CASSHQGAATGELFF. In nucleotides, the CDR3 is TGTGCCAGCAGTCATCAGGGGGCGGCCACCGGGGAGCTGTTTTTT. The chain carries TRBV6-6 and TRBJ2-2; 8 positions match TRBD1. V was clipped by 5 bases and J by 4 bases; unmatched bases: 6. This CDR3 is 15 amino acids long. The germline V gene has CDR1 MNHNY and CDR2 SVGAGI (reference sequence).

The chain carries TRBV28 and TRBJ2-7; 7 positions match TRBD1. Trimming removed 5 bases from V and 11 bases from J; junction bases left unmatched: 6. This CDR3 region has 11 residues. The germline CDR1 and CDR2 sequences are MDHEN and SYDVKM. CDR3 sequence: CASSPDRVKYF. As DNA, the CDR3 is TGTGCCAGCAGTCCCGACAGGGTTAAGTACTTC.

This chain joins TRBV4-3 and TRBJ1-2; D is uncertain. Trimming shortened V by 1 base and J by 4 bases, and 10 bases separated the two germline ends. The CDR3 is 14 residues long. CDR1 LGHNA and CDR2 YSLEER come from the germline V gene. The CDR3 DNA reads TGCGCCAGCAGCCAAGGGGAGTACTCCTATGGCTACACCTTC. It specifies CASSQGEYSYGYTF.

The gene calls are TRBV7-6 and TRBJ2-7; 14 bases are a match to TRBD2. Germline trimming cut 1 base from V and 2 bases from J; bases unmatched to any gene: 4. This CDR3 spans 17 amino acids. Germline CDR1 and CDR2: SGHVS and FNYEAQ. CDR3 sequence (DNA): TGTGCCAGCAGCTTAGGGACTAGCGGGAGGCCGACCTACGAGCAGTACTTC. Translation gives CASSLGTSGRPTYEQYF.

This clone came up a few times. This chain joins TRBV19 and TRBJ1-5; 8 bases map to TRBD1. The length of the CDR3 is 15 residues. V gave up 7 bases and J gave up 4 bases; unmatched junction bases: 9. Germline assignment: CDR1 LNHDA and CDR2 SQIVND (reference sequence). CDR3 residues: CASTLRGTGNQPQHF. CDR3 DNA: TGTGCCAGTACCTTGAGGGGGACAGGTAATCAGCCCCAGCATTTT.

This rearrangement joins TRBV5-1 to TRBJ1-4, with 9 bases that match TRBD1. The CDR3 consists of 16 residues. Germline V gene lookup returns CDR1 SGHRS and CDR2 YFSETQ. V lost 4 bases and J lost 2; bases outside the gene matches: 6. The CDR3 here is CASSVTGGRTNEKLFF. In DNA form, the CDR3 reads TGCGCCAGCAGCGTGACAGGGGGTAGGACTAATGAAAAACTGTTTTTT.

This chain joins TRBV11-2 and TRBJ2-5; the D is unclear. CDR1 SGHAT and CDR2 FQNNGV come from the germline V gene. With 3 bases removed from V and 4 bases from J, the gap between germline ends came to 9 bases. The CDR3 has 13 amino acids. The CDR3 loop is CASSFRLAETQYF. The CDR3 DNA sequence: TGTGCCAGCAGCTTCAGGCTGGCAGAGACCCAGTACTTC.

This sequence joins TRBV5-1 and TRBJ1-1; D is perhaps TRBD1 (6 bases). The germline V gene encodes CDR1 SGHRS and CDR2 YFSETQ. The CDR3 has 14 amino acids. Trimming pared 0 bases from V and 6 bases from J, leaving 12 bases between. CDR3 loop: CASSLGGPMAEAFF. CDR3 sequence (DNA): TGCGCCAGCAGCTTGGGGGGGCCCATGGCTGAAGCTTTCTTT.

The rearrangement uses TRBV7-2 and TRBJ2-7; 13 positions match TRBD2. This CDR3 spans 15 amino acids. V lost 8 bases to trimming and J lost 7 bases; unmatched junction nucleotides: 11. The germline V gene has CDR1 SGHTA and CDR2 FQGNSA. The CDR3 DNA reads TGTGCCAGCGGAACAACTAGCGGGAGGGCCAAGGAGCAGTACTTC. Translating gives CASGTTSGRAKEQYF.

CDR3 amino acids: CATVRLAATYEQYF. CDR3 sequence (DNA): TGTGCCACCGTACGACTAGCGGCGACCTACGAGCAGTACTTC. This chain joins TRBV28 and TRBJ2-7; 9 bases line up with TRBD2. The V segment lost 10 bases and the J segment 2 bases; nucleotides outside the gene matches: 9. The CDR3 is made up of 14 amino acids. Germline CDR1 and CDR2: MDHEN and SYDVKM.